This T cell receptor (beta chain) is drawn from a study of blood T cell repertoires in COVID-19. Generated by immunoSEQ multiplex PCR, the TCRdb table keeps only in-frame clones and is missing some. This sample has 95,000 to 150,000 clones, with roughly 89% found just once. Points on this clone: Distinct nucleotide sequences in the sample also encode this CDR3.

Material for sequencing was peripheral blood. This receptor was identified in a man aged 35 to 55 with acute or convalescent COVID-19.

The CDR3 here is CASTGGYEQYF. The CDR3 DNA sequence: TGTGCCAGTACCGGGGGGTACGAGCAGTACTTC. The chain has TRBV19 and TRBJ2-7; 7 nucleotides line up with TRBD2. This CDR3 is built from 11 residues. CDR1 is LNHDA and CDR2 is SQIVND in the germline V gene (reference sequence). V shed 7 bases and J 4 bases; nucleotides not matched to a gene: 1.